A selection of T cell receptor beta chains follows, all from one sample in a study of T cell responses to AZD1222 COVID-19 vaccine. Libraries were prepared by immunoSEQ multiplex PCR; TCRdb keeps only in-frame clonotypes and omits some of them. The top ten clones hold roughly 1.2% of a sample with approximately 150,000 clones, 80% to 95% of them seen once. The sample in question was peripheral blood, obtained 28 days after the second AZD1222 dose. The receptors derive from an adult who received the AZD1222 COVID-19 vaccine. CDR3s include the opening cysteine and the closing phenylalanine or tryptophan. A D gene is named only where the DNA matches it firmly. Only part of the rows carry a size: once, few, many, or a class if the clone is expanded.

clone_size j_call d_call v_call cdr3_nt cdr3_aa
NA TRBJ1-2 TRBD1 TRBV29-1 TGCAGCGTTTACGGGGACAGGGGGCTCCAAGGGAGTGGCTACACCTTC CSVYGDRGLQGSGYTF
NA TRBJ2-5 TRBD2 TRBV5-1 TGCGCCAGTACCGGGACTAGCGGGAAAGAGACCCAGTACTTC CASTGTSGKETQYF
NA TRBJ1-5 NA TRBV6-5 TGTGCCAGCAGTCCCTACTCATCGACCCGGCAGCCCCAGCATTTT CASSPYSSTRQPQHF
NA TRBJ2-1 TRBD1 TRBV7-3 TGTGCCAGCAGCGCACAGGGGTCAGGGTACAATGAGCAGTTCTTC CASSAQGSGYNEQFF
NA TRBJ2-1 NA TRBV7-9 TGTGCCAGCAGCTTAAACAATGAGCAGTTCTTC CASSLNNEQFF
NA TRBJ1-1 NA TRBV11-2 TGTGCCAGCAGCTTAGAGGGGGTGTACACTGAAGCTTTCTTT CASSLEGVYTEAFF
NA TRBJ1-1 TRBD1 TRBV18 TGTGCCAGCTCACCCCCGACAGGGTTAACCACTGAAGCTTTCTTT CASSPPTGLTTEAFF
NA TRBJ2-3 TRBD2 TRBV19 TGTGCCAGTAGTATTTCTTGGTCTAGCGGTAGCACAGATACGCAGTATTTT CASSISWSSGSTDTQYF
NA TRBJ2-2 TRBD2 TRBV29-1 TGCAGCGTCACTAGCGGGAGTTTATCGGCCGGGGAGCTGTTTTTT CSVTSGSLSAGELFF
NA TRBJ2-3 TRBD2 TRBV4-1 TGCGCCAGCAGCCCAGGACTAGCGGGGGGGTACACAGATACGCAGTATTTT CASSPGLAGGYTDTQYF
NA TRBJ2-1 TRBD1 TRBV4-1 TGCGCCAGCAGCCCCCCGTGGGGACAGGGTTACAATGAGCAGTTCTTC CASSPPWGQGYNEQFF
few TRBJ2-3 NA TRBV5-6 TGTGCCAGCAGCTTGTCATTCACAGATACGCAGTATTTT CASSLSFTDTQYF
NA TRBJ2-3 NA TRBV3-1/TRBV3-2 TGTGCCAGCAGCCCGGACGGTTCAGATACGCAGTATTTT CASSPDGSDTQYF
NA TRBJ2-4 NA TRBV5-1 TGCGCCAGCAGCTTGGGGACAGCTAGAAACATTCAGTACTTC CASSLGTARNIQYF
once TRBJ1-5 NA TRBV5-8 TGTGCCAGCAGACGAGACAGTTATCAGCCCCAGCATTTT CASRRDSYQPQHF
NA TRBJ1-2 NA TRBV2 TGTGCCAGCAGTGGCCCAGGGACAAGCTATGGCTACACCTTC CASSGPGTSYGYTF
NA TRBJ1-4 NA TRBV6-2/TRBV6-3 TGTGCCAGCAGTTACCCGGGACTGATTAATGAAAAACTGTTTTTT CASSYPGLINEKLFF
NA TRBJ2-2 NA TRBV6-2/TRBV6-3 TGTGCCAGCAGTTATGGACGGTACACCGGGGAGCTGTTTTTT CASSYGRYTGELFF
once TRBJ2-7 NA TRBV27 TGTGCCAGCAGTTTTTTGGGGGACGAGCAGTACTTC CASSFLGDEQYF
NA TRBJ2-7 NA TRBV6-2/TRBV6-3 TGTGCCAGCAGTCGGAGGGGCTGGGACTACGAGCAGTACTTC CASSRRGWDYEQYF
NA TRBJ1-1 NA TRBV7-9 TGTGCCAGCAGCTTACACGACAGCCAAGAGGCTTTCTTT CASSLHDSQEAFF